Below, 28 T cell receptor beta chains from the same sample are listed, as sequenced in a study of blood T cell repertoires in COVID-19. The data were produced by immunoSEQ multiplex PCR, yet TCRdb's version contains in-frame clones alone and is incomplete. Of about 200,000 clones in the sample, roughly 80% were seen once. Sequences were obtained from peripheral blood. All receptors come from a woman in her 70s with acute or convalescent COVID-19.

This chain links TRBV28 with TRBJ2-1, with 7 bases identical to TRBD1. The germline CDR1 and CDR2 sequences are MDHEN and SYDVKM. The CDR3 spans 11 residues. V dropped 5 bases and J dropped 15; count of bases not matched to a gene: 7. CDR3 coding DNA: TGTGCCAGCAGTGGACAGGACGCTACGTTCTTC. Protein sequence: CASSGQDATFF.

This clone was recorded a few times. The chain has TRBV19 and TRBJ1-5; TRBD1 might be the D (6 bases). The CDR3 spans 15 residues. V was shortened by 6 bases and J by 0 bases, with 12 bases between the two germline ends. Germline CDR1 is LNHDA and CDR2 is SQIVND (reference sequence). The CDR3 DNA follows: TGTGCCAGTAGGCCGGACAGCTTTAGCAATCAGCCCCAGCATTTT. Protein product: CASRPDSFSNQPQHF.

The genes are TRBV2 and TRBJ2-5, with a weak D call TRBD2 (5 bases). Trimming left V 6 bases short and J 5 bases short, with 16 bases between. The CDR3 is 14 amino acids. Germline CDR1 reads SNHLY; CDR2 reads FYNNEI. The CDR3 nucleotides are TGTGCCAGCAGGGAGGCCCCACGCGTGGAGACCCAGTACTTC. Its protein product is CASREAPRVETQYF.

This clone was seen a handful of times. This chain connects TRBV21-1 to TRBJ2-6; TRBD1 is taken as the D call from the table, unchecked against the DNA. TRBV21-1 is tagged as a pseudogene. The CDR3 length is 18 residues. The CDR3 DNA sequence: TGTGCCAGCAGGATGGGACAGAACCTTCACTCTGGGGCCAACGTCCTGACTTTC. Translating it yields CASRMGQNLHSGANVLTF.

This rearrangement joins TRBV24-1 to TRBJ2-1; 8 positions agree with TRBD1. V lost 2 bases to trimming and J lost 3 bases; unmatched junction nucleotides: 5. Germline CDR1 is KGHDR and CDR2 is SFDVKD. CDR3 length equals 16 residues. The chain's CDR3 is CATSDYSGGVYNEQFF. The CDR3 nucleotides read TGTGCCACCAGTGATTATTCAGGGGGCGTCTACAATGAGCAGTTCTTC.

The chain employs TRBV24-1 and TRBJ1-2; D is undetermined. This CDR3 is built from 16 residues. Germline lookup yields CDR1 KGHDR and CDR2 SFDVKD. V was pared by 3 bases and J by 3 bases, with 16 bases between. CDR3 in DNA: TGTGCCACCAGTGATGCCCGGGAGGGAGAGGACTATGGCTACACCTTC. Protein sequence: CATSDAREGEDYGYTF.

The gene calls are TRBV7-6 and TRBJ2-1; 10 bases align to TRBD2. With V trimmed by 8 bases and J by 8 bases, 12 bases remained unmatched. The germline gives CDR1 SGHVS, CDR2 FNYEAQ. There are 15 residues in the CDR3. The CDR3 loop is CASGGSGGAVDEQFF. The CDR3 coding sequence is TGTGCCAGCGGAGGGAGCGGGGGGGCAGTCGATGAGCAGTTCTTC.

This clone appeared once. The chain couples TRBV4-1 to TRBJ2-5; 10 nucleotides align to TRBD2. Looked up from germline, CDR1 is MGHRA and CDR2 is YSYEKL. V trimming: 3 bases; J trimming: 2 bases; junction bases outside the gene matches: 6. This CDR3 region has 16 residues. CDR3 loop: CASSQLPTSGQETQYF. CDR3 bases: TGCGCCAGCAGCCAGCTCCCGACTAGCGGGCAAGAGACCCAGTACTTC.

The CDR3 sequence: CASSIPSYQPQHF. The DNA of the CDR3 is TGTGCCAGTAGTATACCCAGTTATCAGCCCCAGCATTTT. This chain uses TRBV19 with TRBJ1-5; D remains ambiguous. V was trimmed by 2 bases and J by 5 bases, leaving 7 bases between them. Germline CDR1 and CDR2: LNHDA and SQIVND (reference sequence). This CDR3 region has 13 residues.

The chain has TRBV10-2 and TRBJ1-1, with D hard to call. V was clipped by 7 bases and J by 1 base, with 7 bases between them. The CDR3 is 12 residues long. The germline V gene encodes CDR1 WSHSY and CDR2 SAAADI. CDR3 coding DNA: TGCGCCAGCAAGAGGGAGAACACTGAAGCTTTCTTT. Translation: CASKRENTEAFF.

The rearrangement links TRBV5-1 to TRBJ2-2; TRBD2 agrees at 8 bases. Looked up from germline, CDR1 is SGHRS and CDR2 is YFSETQ. V shed 4 bases and J 1 base; nucleotides not matched to a gene: 9. The CDR3 sequence is 17 residues long. DNA of the CDR3: TGCGCCAGCAGCCACACAGGTAGCGGGGTGAACACCGGGGAGCTGTTTTTT. Protein: CASSHTGSGVNTGELFF.

J is TRBJ2-7 and V is TRBV11-2, with TRBD1 as a possible D gene (6 bases). Trimming stripped 6 bases from V and 4 bases from J, with 16 bases between. The V gene's germline CDR1 is SGHAT and CDR2 FQNNGV. This CDR3 spans 14 amino acids. The chain's CDR3 is CASSYSRDTYEQYF. The CDR3 DNA reads TGTGCCAGCAGTTACTCCCGGGACACATACGAGCAGTACTTC.

The chain couples TRBV19 to TRBJ2-4; TRBD1 might be the D (5 bases). Germline V CDR1 and CDR2: LNHDA, SQIVND (reference sequence). The V gene lost 5 bases and the J gene lost 6 bases, with 14 bases spanning the gap. The CDR3 extends over 14 amino acids. The CDR3 region is CASSSPDSPNIQYF. The CDR3 coding sequence is TGTGCCAGTAGTTCCCCCGACAGCCCAAACATTCAGTACTTC. Supplemented by reference TRBV19 and TRBJ2-4, the full variable domain reads DGGITQSPKYLFRKEGQNVTLSCEQNLNHDAMYWYRQDPGQGLRLIYYSQIVNDFQKGDIAEGYSVSREKKESFPLTVTSAQKNPTAFYLCASSSPDSPNIQYFGAGTRLSVL.

This clone came up a few times. The V and J genes are TRBV19 and TRBJ1-1; perhaps TRBD1 as D (5 bases). This CDR3 is 12 amino acids long. The V and J ends lost 1 base and 8 bases respectively, with 8 bases between them. Germline V gene data show CDR1 as LNHDA and CDR2 as SQIVND (reference sequence). CDR3 protein: CASSIARTEAFF. The CDR3 nucleotides read TGTGCCAGTAGTATAGCCCGGACAGAAGCTTTCTTT.

This rearrangement joins TRBV6-2 or TRBV6-3 to TRBJ1-3; possibly TRBD1 for D (5 bases). The CDR3 runs 15 residues. Trimming pared 6 bases from V and 0 bases from J, leaving 12 bases between. The germline gives CDR1 MNHEY, CDR2 SVGEGT. The CDR3 here is CASSPPTVSGNTIYF. CDR3 nucleotide sequence: TGTGCCAGCAGCCCCCCGACAGTCTCTGGAAACACCATATATTTT.

V and J are TRBV6-1 and TRBJ1-6, with TRBD1 as a possible D gene (5 bases). Germline CDR1 is MNHNS and CDR2 is SASEGT. The CDR3 loop spans 14 amino acids. V was trimmed by 3 bases and J by 6 bases, leaving 9 bases between them. The CDR3 coding sequence is TGTGCCAGCAGTGACGACAGCCCTAATTCACCCCTCCACTTT. It specifies CASSDDSPNSPLHF.

The rearrangement uses TRBV5-1 and TRBJ1-2; 7 bases are a match to TRBD1. The CDR3 consists of 16 residues. V trimming: 3 bases; J trimming: 1 base; junction bases outside the gene matches: 9. Germline lookup yields CDR1 SGHRS and CDR2 YFSETQ. CDR3 nucleotide sequence: TGCGCCAGCAGCTCCCCTACAGGGGAAGATAACTATGGCTACACCTTC. This encodes CASSSPTGEDNYGYTF.

This clone was detected only a few times. The genes are TRBV18 and TRBJ1-3, with 8 bases fitting TRBD1. CDR1 and CDR2 from the germline V gene are KGHSH and LQKENI. V lost 2 bases to trimming and J lost 9 bases; unmatched junction nucleotides: 18. The CDR3 is 18 amino acids. The CDR3 nucleotides read TGTGCCAGCTCACCAACGATCTTGACAGGGGACGCCGGGGGCACCATATATTTT. Its translation: CASSPTILTGDAGGTIYF. The whole variable domain, filled in from reference TRBV18 and TRBJ1-3, reads NAGVMQNPRHLVRRRGQEARLRCSPMKGHSHVYWYRQLPEEGLKFMVYLQKENIIDESGMPKERFSAEFPKEGPSILRIQQVVRGDSAAYFCASSPTILTGDAGGTIYFGEGSWLTVV.

The J gene is TRBJ1-4, the V gene TRBV21-1; the DNA was not compared with TRBD1, the D call given in the table. TRBV21-1 is a listed pseudogene. The length of the CDR3 is 16 residues. The CDR3 DNA is TGTGCCAGCAGCAGTAACAGGTTACCAACTAATGAAAAACTGTTTTTT. Its protein is CASSSNRLPTNEKLFF.

V usage is TRBV3-1 (or the pseudogene TRBV3-2) and J usage is TRBJ1-3, with 8 bases matching TRBD1. The J segment lost 4 bases and the V segment lost 8 bases, leaving 4 bases of the junction unmatched. The germline gives CDR1 LGHDT, CDR2 YNNKEL (reference sequence). CDR3 length equals 13 residues. CDR3 sequence: CASGQGRGNTIYF. Written as DNA, the CDR3 is TGTGCCAGCGGACAGGGAAGAGGAAACACCATATATTTT.

The chain employs TRBV5-1 and TRBJ2-5; D might be TRBD1 (6 bases). The CDR3 extends over 15 amino acids. V dropped 3 bases and J dropped 2 bases, with 14 bases sitting between them. Germline assignment: CDR1 SGHRS and CDR2 YFSETQ. CDR3 protein: CASSSTGNPQETQYF. The CDR3 DNA sequence: TGCGCCAGCAGCTCAACAGGGAACCCACAAGAGACCCAGTACTTC.

J is TRBJ1-1 and V is TRBV6-5, with TRBD1 matching 7 bases. With V trimmed by 0 bases and J by 5 bases, 9 bases remained unmatched. Germline V gene lookup returns CDR1 MNHEY and CDR2 SVGAGI. The CDR3 sequence is 16 residues long. The CDR3 loop is CASSYSWDRGGTEAFF. CDR3 nucleotides: TGTGCCAGCAGTTACTCCTGGGACAGAGGGGGGACTGAAGCTTTCTTT.

The chain uses TRBV19 and TRBJ2-7; 7 positions match TRBD1. This CDR3 region has 18 residues. Per the germline V gene, CDR1 is LNHDA and CDR2 is SQIVND (reference sequence). V gave up 3 bases and J gave up 5 bases; unmatched junction bases: 19. The CDR3 is CASSIRPFQDRQSDEQYF. The CDR3 DNA reads TGTGCCAGTAGTATCAGGCCATTCCAGGACAGGCAATCCGACGAGCAGTACTTC. Complete variable domain (other parts from reference TRBV19 and TRBJ2-7): DGGITQSPKYLFRKEGQNVTLSCEQNLNHDAMYWYRQDPGQGLRLIYYSQIVNDFQKGDIAEGYSVSREKKESFPLTVTSAQKNPTAFYLCASSIRPFQDRQSDEQYFGPGTRLTVT.

The chain employs TRBV30 and TRBJ1-1; D possibly corresponds to TRBD1 (6 bases). The CDR3 extends over 14 amino acids. V was clipped by 4 bases and J by 5 bases, with 17 bases between them. Per the germline V gene, CDR1 is GTSNPN and CDR2 is SVGIG (reference sequence). The CDR3 sequence is CAWMGNRVGTEAFF. CDR3 nucleotides: TGTGCCTGGATGGGGAACAGGGTCGGAACTGAAGCTTTCTTT.

The rearrangement joins TRBV5-1 to TRBJ2-1; no definite D call. Germline CDR1 reads SGHRS; CDR2 reads YFSETQ. The length of the CDR3 is 15 residues. Trimming took off 4 bases at V and 0 bases at J, with 11 bases between the two ends. In DNA, the CDR3 is TGCGCCAGCAGCAAGACGGAGAGCTCCTACAATGAGCAGTTCTTC. This encodes CASSKTESSYNEQFF.

The chain couples TRBV24-1 to TRBJ2-3; the D is unclear. The CDR3 spans 13 residues. V gave up 8 bases and J gave up 1 base, with 9 bases separating them. Germline V gene data show CDR1 as KGHDR and CDR2 as SFDVKD. The CDR3 nucleotides are TGTGCCACCACCAGTTCCCGCACAGATACGCAGTATTTT. Translating it yields CATTSSRTDTQYF.

This clone showed up just a few times. The chain recombines TRBV7-3 with TRBJ2-5; 9 bases fit TRBD2. This CDR3 comprises 16 residues. J lost 5 bases, V lost 5 bases, and 12 bases had no gene match. Germline loops: CDR1 SGHTA, CDR2 FQGTGA. The DNA for the CDR3 is TGTGCCAGCAGCCCCCTTGGCGGGGGGGGCACGGAGACCCAGTACTTC. It is translated as CASSPLGGGGTETQYF.

V is TRBV18 and J is TRBJ2-7, with 7 bases matching TRBD1. This CDR3 has 14 amino acids. With V trimmed by 1 base and J by 7 bases, 7 bases remained unmatched. In germline, CDR1 is KGHSH, CDR2 LQKENI. CDR3 in DNA: TGTGCCAGCTCACCACGTGAGGGGGCATCTGAGCAGTACTTC. It codes for CASSPREGASEQYF.